This entry features one T cell receptor beta chain sequence. The data derive from a study of blood T cell repertoires in COVID-19. Germline trimming cut 0 bases from V and 4 bases from J; bases unmatched to any gene: 2. This CDR3 comprises 15 residues. The germline V gene encodes CDR1 LNHNV and CDR2 YYDKDF (reference sequence). As processed by the authors: Quantification of nucleated cells was approximated via reference gene primer amplification. Generated by immunoSEQ multiplex PCR, the TCRdb table keeps only in-frame clones and is missing some. Clone size and V and J calls were adopted from that table, with D and trimming inferred from the DNA. The table lists some 150,000 clones, approximately 87% of them singletons.

Material: peripheral blood. The J gene is TRBJ1-4, the V gene TRBV15; TRBD1 matches 7 bases. This TCR was recovered from a man aged 45 to 65 with active COVID-19. The CDR3 sequence is CATSRDRQGNEKLFF. For the CDR3, the DNA is TGTGCCACCAGCAGAGATCGACAGGGTAATGAAAAACTGTTTTTT.